These 12 T cell receptor beta chains share one sample of origin, sequenced in a study of blood T cell repertoires in COVID-19. Some clones are missing from TCRdb's copy, which holds only in-frame ones; the method was immunoSEQ multiplex PCR. The repertoire consists of 70,000 or so clones, with approximately 80% occurring once and the leading ten covering 9% to 10%. The sequenced sample consisted of peripheral blood. All receptors derive from a woman of 80 years or more with acute or convalescent COVID-19.

With regard to this clone: Compared with germline, one end of the junction differs, possibly owing to a read error. The chain links TRBV6-6 to TRBJ1-1; D not certain. Germline CDR1 reads MNHNY; CDR2 reads SVGAGI (reference sequence). This CDR3 has 14 amino acids. DNA for the CDR3: TGTGCCAGCAGCCGACCAGGTACGAACGCTGAAGCTTTCTTT. Translation gives CASSRPGTNAEAFF.

By share, this clone ranks as medium-sized (0.01 to 0.1%). V is TRBV10-1 and J is TRBJ1-2; 9 bases line up with TRBD1. CDR3 length: 12 residues. CDR1 is WNHNN and CDR2 is SYGVQD in the germline V gene (reference sequence). J was trimmed by 7 bases and V by 5 bases; bases with no gene match: 2. The chain's CDR3 is CASSRDRVGYTF. CDR3 DNA: TGCGCCAGCAGTCGGGACAGGGTTGGCTACACCTTC.

The V call is TRBV3-1 (or the pseudogene TRBV3-2), the J call TRBJ1-4; D perhaps matches TRBD1 (5 bases). V dropped 0 bases and J dropped 6 bases, with 11 bases sitting between them. The germline CDR1 and CDR2 sequences are LGHDT and YNNKEL (reference sequence). The CDR3 is 15 amino acids. DNA for the CDR3: TGTGCCAGCAGCCAAGACTTACCGGGGGATGAAAAACTGTTTTTT. It codes for CASSQDLPGDEKLFF.

V and J are TRBV6-5 and TRBJ2-3; the D gene is possibly TRBD2 (5 bases). V was shortened by 2 bases and J by 3 bases, with 12 bases between the two germline ends. The germline V gene encodes CDR1 MNHEY and CDR2 SVGAGI. The CDR3 loop spans 15 amino acids. In DNA, the CDR3 is TGTGCCAGCAGTTACGAGGCTACGGGGACAGATACGCAGTATTTT. Its protein is CASSYEATGTDTQYF.

The rearrangement links TRBV5-5 to TRBJ2-7; 13 positions agree with TRBD2. This CDR3 contains 17 residues. J lost 2 bases, V lost 4 bases, and 9 bases had no gene match. Germline values: CDR1 SGHKS, CDR2 YYEKEE (reference sequence). Here the CDR3 reads CASSQQGLAGRTYEQYF. The CDR3 DNA reads as TGTGCCAGCAGCCAACAGGGACTAGCGGGGAGAACCTACGAGCAGTACTTC.

The gene calls are TRBV3-1 (or the pseudogene TRBV3-2) and TRBJ2-1; 9 bases line up with TRBD2. Germline values: CDR1 LGHDT, CDR2 YNNKEL (reference sequence). The junction had 10 bases not matched to a gene; V was cut back by 1 base and J by 6 bases. CDR3 length: 17 residues. This CDR3 reads CASSQASIAGAFNEQFF. CDR3 bases: TGTGCCAGCAGCCAAGCCTCAATAGCGGGGGCCTTCAATGAGCAGTTCTTC.

This sequence joins TRBV19 and TRBJ2-7; possible D gene TRBD1, 6 bases. The germline CDR1 and CDR2 sequences are LNHDA and SQIVND (reference sequence). This CDR3 spans 11 amino acids. Trimming pared 7 bases from V and 3 bases from J, leaving 7 bases between. CDR3 coding DNA: TGTGCCAGTACGGACAGCTACGAGCAGTACTTC. It specifies CASTDSYEQYF.

This clone showed up just a few times. The V and J genes are TRBV2 and TRBJ1-2; 9 bases agree with TRBD1. V dropped 6 bases and J dropped 7; count of bases not matched to a gene: 3. Germline values: CDR1 SNHLY, CDR2 FYNNEI. CDR3 length: 12 amino acids. CDR3 region: CASRGQGFGYTF. CDR3 coding DNA: TGTGCCAGCAGGGGACAGGGATTTGGCTACACCTTC. Looking up the rest from reference TRBV2 and TRBJ1-2 gives the full variable domain: EPEVTQTPSHQVTQMGQEVILRCVPISNHLYFYWYRQILGQKVEFLVSFYNNEISEKSEIFDDQFSVERPDGSNFTLKIRSTKLEDSAMYFCASRGQGFGYTFGSGTRLTVV.

The chain has TRBV7-8 and TRBJ1-6; D possibly corresponds to TRBD1 (6 bases). The CDR3 is 16 amino acids. Trimming shortened V by 5 bases and J by 8 bases, and 19 bases separated the two germline ends. Germline CDR1 is SGHVS and CDR2 is FQNEAQ. CDR3 protein: CASSLRQDLGYSPLHF. The CDR3 region has the DNA TGTGCCAGCAGCCTAAGACAGGATCTAGGGTATTCACCCCTCCACTTT.

On this clone itself: The same CDR3 arises from other DNA sequences in this sample as well. The CDR3 is CASSRESYNSPLHF. The CDR3 DNA is TGTGCCAGTAGTCGGGAATCCTATAATTCACCCCTCCACTTT. The chain combines TRBV19 with TRBJ1-6; no definite D call. V was clipped by 5 bases and J by 1 base, with 6 bases between them. CDR3 length: 14 residues. Germline-derived CDR1 and CDR2 are LNHDA and SQIVND (reference sequence).

This chain uses TRBV6-5 with TRBJ1-1; D is unresolved. Trimming shortened V by 11 bases and J by 0 bases, and 13 bases separated the two germline ends. Germline assignment: CDR1 MNHEY and CDR2 SVGAGI. This CDR3 has 13 residues. CDR3 in amino acids: CAGRMTMNTEAFF. DNA of the CDR3: TGTGCCGGAAGGATGACTATGAACACTGAAGCTTTCTTT.

The V and J genes are TRBV10-2 and TRBJ2-7; no clear D. The CDR3 has 14 residues. Trimming shortened V by 0 bases and J by 0 bases, and 6 bases separated the two germline ends. Germline lookup yields CDR1 WSHSY and CDR2 SAAADI. The CDR3 here is CASSESQYSYEQYF. In DNA form, the CDR3 reads TGCGCCAGCAGTGAGTCGCAGTACTCCTACGAGCAGTACTTC.